The count of the clone carrying this TCR beta chain is one. Its target is unknown. Sequencing was performed with immunoSEQ multiplex PCR; in TCRdb, only in-frame clones are kept and a portion is missing. The sample lists roughly 60,000 clones, 84% occurring once. This CDR3 is 12 amino acids long. V was shortened by 3 bases and J by 11 bases, with 13 bases between the two germline ends. Germline CDR1 reads SGHTA; CDR2 reads FQGNSA. This sample was included in a study of OX40 agonist ivuxolimab in advanced cancers. Background on the study: Ivuxolimab is an agonistic anti-OX40 (CD134) antibody, and patients were treated with it.

General study findings and limits: Clonal expansion among partial responders at 0.1-3.0 mg/kg ranked near the lowest. At doses 0.1 to 3.0 mg/kg, CD4+ and CD8+ clones expanded. Averaged across samples, CD8+ T cells carried more expanded clones than CD4+ did.

V is TRBV7-2 and J is TRBJ1-1, with D uncertain. The sample here was CD4+ or CD8+ T cells sorted from blood, taken in a trial of the OX40 agonist ivuxolimab. The clonotype comes from an adult with an advanced solid tumor such as melanoma, head and neck, liver or kidney cancer. For the CDR3, the DNA is TGTGCCAGCAGCTTGGACCTTGTGGAGGCTTTCTTT. Its protein is CASSLDLVEAFF.